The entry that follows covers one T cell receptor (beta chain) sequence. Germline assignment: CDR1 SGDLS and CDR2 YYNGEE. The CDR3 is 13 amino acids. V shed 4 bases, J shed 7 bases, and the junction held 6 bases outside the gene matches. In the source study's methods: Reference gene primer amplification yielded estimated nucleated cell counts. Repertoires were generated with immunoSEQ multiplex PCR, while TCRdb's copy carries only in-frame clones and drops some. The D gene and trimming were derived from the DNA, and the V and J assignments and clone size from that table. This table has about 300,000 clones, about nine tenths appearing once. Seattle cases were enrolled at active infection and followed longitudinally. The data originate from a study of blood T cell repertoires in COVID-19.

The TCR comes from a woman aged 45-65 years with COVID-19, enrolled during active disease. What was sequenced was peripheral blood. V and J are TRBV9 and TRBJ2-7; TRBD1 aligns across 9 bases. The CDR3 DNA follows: TGTGCCAGCAGCCCCTTGGACAGGGGTGAGCAGTACTTC. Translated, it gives CASSPLDRGEQYF. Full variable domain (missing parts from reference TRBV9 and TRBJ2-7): DSGVTQTPKHLITATGQRVTLRCSPRSGDLSVYWYQQSLDQGLQFLIQYYNGEERAKGNILERFSAQQFPDLHSELNLSSLELGDSALYFCASSPLDRGEQYFGPGTRLTVT.